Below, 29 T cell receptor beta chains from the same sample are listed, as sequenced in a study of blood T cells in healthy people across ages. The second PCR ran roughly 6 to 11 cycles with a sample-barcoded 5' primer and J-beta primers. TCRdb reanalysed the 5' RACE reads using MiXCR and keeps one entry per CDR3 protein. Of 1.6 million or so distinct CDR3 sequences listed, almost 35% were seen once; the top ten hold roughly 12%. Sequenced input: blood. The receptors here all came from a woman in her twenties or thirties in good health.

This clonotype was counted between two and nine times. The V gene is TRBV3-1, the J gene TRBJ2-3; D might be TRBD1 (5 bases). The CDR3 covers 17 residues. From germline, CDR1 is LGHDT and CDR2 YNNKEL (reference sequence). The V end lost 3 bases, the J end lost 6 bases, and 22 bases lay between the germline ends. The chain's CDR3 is CASSQGPSGPRLDTQYF. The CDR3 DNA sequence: TGTGCCAGCAGCCAGGGGCCTTCCGGACCACGATTGGATACGCAGTATTTT.

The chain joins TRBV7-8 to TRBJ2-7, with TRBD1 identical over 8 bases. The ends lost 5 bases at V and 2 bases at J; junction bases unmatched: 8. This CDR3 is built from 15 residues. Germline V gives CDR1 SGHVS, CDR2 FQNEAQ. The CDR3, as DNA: TGTGCCAGCAGCCATGGGACAGGAAGGACCTACGAGCAGTACTTC. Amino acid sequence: CASSHGTGRTYEQYF.

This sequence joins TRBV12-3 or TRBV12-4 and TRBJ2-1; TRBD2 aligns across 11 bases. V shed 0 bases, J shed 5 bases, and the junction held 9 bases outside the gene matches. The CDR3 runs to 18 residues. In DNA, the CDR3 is TGTGCCAGCAGTTTAGCGTGGGCTAGCGGGAGGACCAACAATGAGCAGTTCTTC. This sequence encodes CASSLAWASGRTNNEQFF.

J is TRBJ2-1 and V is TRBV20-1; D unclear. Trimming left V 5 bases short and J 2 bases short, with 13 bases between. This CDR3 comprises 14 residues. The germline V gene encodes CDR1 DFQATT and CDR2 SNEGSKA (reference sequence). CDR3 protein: CSALRTETYNEQFF. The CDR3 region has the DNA TGCAGTGCTTTACGTACAGAGACCTACAATGAGCAGTTCTTC.

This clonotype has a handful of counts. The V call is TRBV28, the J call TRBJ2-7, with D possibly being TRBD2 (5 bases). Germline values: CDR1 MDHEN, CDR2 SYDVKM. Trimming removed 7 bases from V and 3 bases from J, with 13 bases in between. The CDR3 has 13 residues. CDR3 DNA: TGTGCCAGCACCGGTCCCCGGGGCTACGAGCAGTACTTC. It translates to CASTGPRGYEQYF.

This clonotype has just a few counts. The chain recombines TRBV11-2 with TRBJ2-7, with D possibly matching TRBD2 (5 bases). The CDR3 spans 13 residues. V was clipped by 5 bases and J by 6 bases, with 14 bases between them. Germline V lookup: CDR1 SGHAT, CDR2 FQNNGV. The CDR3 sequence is CASSNRLAGEQYF. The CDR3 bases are TGTGCCAGCAGCAATAGGCTAGCTGGCGAGCAGTACTTC.

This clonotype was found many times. The CDR3 nucleotides are TGCAGCGCCACAATAGCGGGTGCGATCCAGTACTTC. Its protein is CSATIAGAIQYF. J is TRBJ2-5 and V is TRBV29-1; 7 nucleotides align to TRBD2. This CDR3 is built from 12 residues. Germline V gene sequence: CDR1 SQVTM, CDR2 ANQGSEA. V shed 7 bases, J shed 10 bases, and the junction held 12 bases outside the gene matches. Full variable domain (remainder filled in from reference TRBV29-1 and TRBJ2-5): SAVISQKPSRDICQRGTSLTIQCQVDSQVTMMFWYRQQPGQSLTLIATANQGSEATYESGFVIDKFPISRPNLTFSTLTVSNMSPEDSSIYLCSATIAGAIQYFGPGTRLLVL.

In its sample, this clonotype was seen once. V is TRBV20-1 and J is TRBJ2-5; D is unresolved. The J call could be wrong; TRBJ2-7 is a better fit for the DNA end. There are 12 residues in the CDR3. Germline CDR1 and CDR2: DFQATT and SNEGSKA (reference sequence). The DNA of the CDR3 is TGCAGTGCTGGCGTCCTGTCCTACGAGCAGTACTTC. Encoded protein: CSAGVLSYEQYF.

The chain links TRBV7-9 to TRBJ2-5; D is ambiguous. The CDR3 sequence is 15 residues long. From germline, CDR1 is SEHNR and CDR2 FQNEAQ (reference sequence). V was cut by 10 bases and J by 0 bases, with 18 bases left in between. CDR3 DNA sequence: TGTGCCATTCCATATTACTTACAGTACCAAGAGACCCAGTACTTC. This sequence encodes CAIPYYLQYQETQYF.

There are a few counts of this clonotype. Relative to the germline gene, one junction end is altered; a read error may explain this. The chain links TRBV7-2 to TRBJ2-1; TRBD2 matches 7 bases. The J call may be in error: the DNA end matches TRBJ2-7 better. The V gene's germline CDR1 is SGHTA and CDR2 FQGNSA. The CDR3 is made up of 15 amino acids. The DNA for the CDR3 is TGTGTCAGCAGCTTCGCGGGGGAGCCCTACAATGAGCAGTACTTC. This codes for CVSSFAGEPYNEQYF.

The CDR3 protein is CASIHGSISYNEQFF. The CDR3 region has the DNA TGTGCCAGCATTCACGGGTCCATCTCCTACAATGAGCAGTTCTTC. V and J are TRBV7-3 and TRBJ2-1; D gene uncertain. Germline V gene data show CDR1 as SGHTA and CDR2 as FQGTGA. Trimming took 7 bases from V and 0 from J, leaving 13 bases between them. The CDR3 has 15 residues.

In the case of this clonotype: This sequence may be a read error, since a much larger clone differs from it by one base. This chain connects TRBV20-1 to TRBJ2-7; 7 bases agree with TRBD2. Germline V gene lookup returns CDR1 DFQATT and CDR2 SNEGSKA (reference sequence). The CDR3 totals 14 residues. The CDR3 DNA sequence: TGCAATGCTATTAAGGCTAGCGGACCCTACGAGCAGTACTTC. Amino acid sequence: CNAIKASGPYEQYF.

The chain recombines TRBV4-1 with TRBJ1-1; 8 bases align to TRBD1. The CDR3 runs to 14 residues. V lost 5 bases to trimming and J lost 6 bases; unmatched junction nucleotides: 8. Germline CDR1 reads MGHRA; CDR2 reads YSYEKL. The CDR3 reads CASSTRTGIAEAFF. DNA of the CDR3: TGCGCCAGCAGCACAAGGACAGGGATCGCTGAAGCTTTCTTT.

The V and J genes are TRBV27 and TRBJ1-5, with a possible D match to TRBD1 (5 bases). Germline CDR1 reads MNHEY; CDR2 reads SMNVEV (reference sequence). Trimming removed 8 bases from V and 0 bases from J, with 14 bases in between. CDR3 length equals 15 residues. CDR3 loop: CASRMGGFSNQPQHF. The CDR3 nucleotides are TGTGCCAGCCGAATGGGGGGTTTTAGCAATCAGCCCCAGCATTTT.

The CDR3 here is CASSLGWTVTDTQYF. CDR3 nucleotides: TGTGCCAGCAGCTTAGGGTGGACTGTCACAGATACGCAGTATTTT. This chain links TRBV7-9 with TRBJ2-3, with D tentatively TRBD2 (5 bases). V was clipped by 1 base and J by 2 bases, with 10 bases between them. The CDR3 sequence is 15 residues long. Germline CDR1 SEHNR, CDR2 FQNEAQ (reference sequence).

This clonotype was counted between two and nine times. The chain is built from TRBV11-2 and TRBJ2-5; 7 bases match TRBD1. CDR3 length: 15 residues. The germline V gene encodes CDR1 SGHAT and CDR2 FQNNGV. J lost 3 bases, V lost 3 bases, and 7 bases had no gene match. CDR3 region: CASSFLGQVEETQYF. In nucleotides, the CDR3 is TGTGCCAGCAGCTTTCTTGGACAGGTGGAAGAGACCCAGTACTTC.

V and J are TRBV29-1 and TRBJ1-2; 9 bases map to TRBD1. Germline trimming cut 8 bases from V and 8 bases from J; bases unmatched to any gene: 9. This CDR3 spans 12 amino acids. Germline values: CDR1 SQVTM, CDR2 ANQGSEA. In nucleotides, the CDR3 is TGCAGCACTTACAGGGGGCCAGGGGGCTACACCTTC. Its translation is CSTYRGPGGYTF. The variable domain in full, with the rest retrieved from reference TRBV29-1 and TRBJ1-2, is SAVISQKPSRDICQRGTSLTIQCQVDSQVTMMFWYRQQPGQSLTLIATANQGSEATYESGFVIDKFPISRPNLTFSTLTVSNMSPEDSSIYLCSTYRGPGGYTFGSGTRLTVV.

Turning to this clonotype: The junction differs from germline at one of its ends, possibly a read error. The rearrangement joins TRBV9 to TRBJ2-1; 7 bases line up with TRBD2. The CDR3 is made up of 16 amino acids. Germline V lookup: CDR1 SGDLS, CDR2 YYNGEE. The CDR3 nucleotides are TGTGCCGGCAGCGTAGCCGATAGCGGGCCATACAATGAGCAGTTCTTC. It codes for CAGSVADSGPYNEQFF.

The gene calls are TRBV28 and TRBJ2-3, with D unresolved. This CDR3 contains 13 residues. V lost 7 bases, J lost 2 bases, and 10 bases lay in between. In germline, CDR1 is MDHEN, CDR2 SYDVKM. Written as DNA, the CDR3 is TGTGCCAGCATTTCGAGTAACACAGATACGCAGTATTTT. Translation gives CASISSNTDTQYF.

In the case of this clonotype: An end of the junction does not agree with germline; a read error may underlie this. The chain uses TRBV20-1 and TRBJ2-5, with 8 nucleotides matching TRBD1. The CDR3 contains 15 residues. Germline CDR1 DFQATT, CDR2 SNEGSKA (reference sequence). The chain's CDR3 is CSATSPDRAQETRYF. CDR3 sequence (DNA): TGCAGTGCTACAAGCCCGGACAGGGCCCAAGAGACCCGGTACTTC.

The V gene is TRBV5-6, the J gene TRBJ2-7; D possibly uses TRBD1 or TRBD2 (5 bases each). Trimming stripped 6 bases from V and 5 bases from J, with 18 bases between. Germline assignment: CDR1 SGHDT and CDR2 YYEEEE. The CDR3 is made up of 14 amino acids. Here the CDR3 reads CASTLGTLGNEQYF. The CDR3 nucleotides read TGTGCCAGCACCCTGGGGACCCTAGGGAACGAGCAGTACTTC.

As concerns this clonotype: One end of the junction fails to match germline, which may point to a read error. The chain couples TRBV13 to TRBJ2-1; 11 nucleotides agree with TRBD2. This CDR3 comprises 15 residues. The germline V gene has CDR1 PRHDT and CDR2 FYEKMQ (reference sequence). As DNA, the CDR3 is TGCGCCAGCAGCTCGGGGACTAGCGGTGACAATGAGCGGTTCTTC. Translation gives CASSSGTSGDNERFF.

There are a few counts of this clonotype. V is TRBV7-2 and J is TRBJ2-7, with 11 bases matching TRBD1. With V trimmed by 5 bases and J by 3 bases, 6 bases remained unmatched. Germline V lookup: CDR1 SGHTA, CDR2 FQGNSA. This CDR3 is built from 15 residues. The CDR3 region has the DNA TGTGCCAGCAGCACGAGGACAGGGGGCCGCTACGAGCAGTACTTC. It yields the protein CASSTRTGGRYEQYF.

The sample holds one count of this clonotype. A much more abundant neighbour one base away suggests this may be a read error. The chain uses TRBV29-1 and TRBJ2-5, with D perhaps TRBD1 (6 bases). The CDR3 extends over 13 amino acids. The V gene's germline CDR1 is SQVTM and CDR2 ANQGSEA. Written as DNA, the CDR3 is TGCGGCGTTGCCCCCAGGGGCGGGGAGACCCAGTACTTC. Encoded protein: CGVAPRGGETQYF.

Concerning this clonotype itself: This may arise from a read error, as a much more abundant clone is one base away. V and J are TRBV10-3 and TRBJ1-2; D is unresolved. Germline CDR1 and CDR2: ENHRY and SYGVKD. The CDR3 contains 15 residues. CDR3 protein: CAFSESMGSNYGYTF. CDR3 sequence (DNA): TGTGCCTTCAGTGAGTCCATGGGGTCTAACTATGGCTACACCTTC.

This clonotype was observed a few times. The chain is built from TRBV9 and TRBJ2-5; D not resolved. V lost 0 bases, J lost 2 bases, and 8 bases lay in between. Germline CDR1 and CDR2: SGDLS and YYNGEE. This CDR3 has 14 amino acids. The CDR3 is CASSVGQKQETQYF. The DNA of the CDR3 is TGTGCCAGCAGCGTAGGACAAAAGCAAGAGACCCAGTACTTC.

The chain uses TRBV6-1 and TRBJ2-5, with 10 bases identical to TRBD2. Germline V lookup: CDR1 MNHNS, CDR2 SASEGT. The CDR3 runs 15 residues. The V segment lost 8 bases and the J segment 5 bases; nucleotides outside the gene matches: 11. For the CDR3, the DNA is TGTGCCAGCGTAACCCAAGCGGGAGGGCCCGAGACCCAGTACTTC. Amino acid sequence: CASVTQAGGPETQYF.

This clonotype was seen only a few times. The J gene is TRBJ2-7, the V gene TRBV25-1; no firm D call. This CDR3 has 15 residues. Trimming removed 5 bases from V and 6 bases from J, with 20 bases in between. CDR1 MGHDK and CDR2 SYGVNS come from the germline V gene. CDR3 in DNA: TGTGCCAGCAGTCCTCCTACCGACTCGATAGGCGAGCAGTACTTC. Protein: CASSPPTDSIGEQYF.

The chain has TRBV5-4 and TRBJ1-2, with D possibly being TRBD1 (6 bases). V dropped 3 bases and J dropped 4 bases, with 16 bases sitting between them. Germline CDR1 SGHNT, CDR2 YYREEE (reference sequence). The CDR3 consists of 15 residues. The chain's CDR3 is CASSSTGDIIYGYTF. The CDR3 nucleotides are TGTGCCAGCAGCTCGACGGGGGACATAATCTATGGCTACACCTTC.